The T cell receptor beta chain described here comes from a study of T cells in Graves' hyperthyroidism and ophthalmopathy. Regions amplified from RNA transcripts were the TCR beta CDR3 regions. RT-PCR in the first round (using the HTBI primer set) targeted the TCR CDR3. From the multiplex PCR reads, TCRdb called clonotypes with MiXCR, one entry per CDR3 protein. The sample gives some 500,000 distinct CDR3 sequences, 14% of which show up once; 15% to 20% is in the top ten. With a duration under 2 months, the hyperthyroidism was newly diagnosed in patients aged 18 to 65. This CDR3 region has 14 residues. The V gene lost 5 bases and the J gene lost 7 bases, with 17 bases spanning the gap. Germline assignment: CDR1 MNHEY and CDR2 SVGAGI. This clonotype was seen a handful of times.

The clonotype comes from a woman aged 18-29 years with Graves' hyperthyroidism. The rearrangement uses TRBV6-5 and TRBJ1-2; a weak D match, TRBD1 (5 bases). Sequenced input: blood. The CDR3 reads CASSKIDSSGGYTF. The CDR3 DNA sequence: TGTGCCAGCAGTAAAATAGACAGTTCTGGTGGCTACACCTTC.